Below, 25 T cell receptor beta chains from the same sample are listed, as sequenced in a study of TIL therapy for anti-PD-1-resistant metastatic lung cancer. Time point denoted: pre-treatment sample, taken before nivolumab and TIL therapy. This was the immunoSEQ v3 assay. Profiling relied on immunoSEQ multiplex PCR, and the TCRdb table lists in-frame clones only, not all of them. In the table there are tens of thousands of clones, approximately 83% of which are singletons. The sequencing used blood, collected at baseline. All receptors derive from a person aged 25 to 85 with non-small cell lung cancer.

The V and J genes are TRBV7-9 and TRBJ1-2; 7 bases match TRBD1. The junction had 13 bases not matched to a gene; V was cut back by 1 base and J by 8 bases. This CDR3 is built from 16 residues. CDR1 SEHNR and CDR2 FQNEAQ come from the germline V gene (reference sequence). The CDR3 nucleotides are TGTGCCAGCAGCTTAGGTGGAGGGCAGGGGGTGTACGGCTACACCTTC. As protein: CASSLGGGQGVYGYTF.

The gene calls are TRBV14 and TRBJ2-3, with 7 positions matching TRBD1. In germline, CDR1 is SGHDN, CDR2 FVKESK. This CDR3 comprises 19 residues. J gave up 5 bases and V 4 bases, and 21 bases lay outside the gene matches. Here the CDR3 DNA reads TGTGCCAGCAGCCTAAGGACAGGAACCGCATTAGCTGCAAAAGATACGCAGTATTTT. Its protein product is CASSLRTGTALAAKDTQYF.

CDR3 sequence: CASSSLGTDNSPLHF. CDR3 sequence (DNA): TGTGCCAGCAGTTCTCTCGGGACGGATAATTCACCCCTCCACTTT. The V call is TRBV27, the J call TRBJ1-6; maybe TRBD1 (5 bases). Germline values: CDR1 MNHEY, CDR2 SMNVEV (reference sequence). Between the trimmed V and J ends, which lost 4 bases and 5 bases, there was a span of 12 bases. The CDR3 spans 15 residues.

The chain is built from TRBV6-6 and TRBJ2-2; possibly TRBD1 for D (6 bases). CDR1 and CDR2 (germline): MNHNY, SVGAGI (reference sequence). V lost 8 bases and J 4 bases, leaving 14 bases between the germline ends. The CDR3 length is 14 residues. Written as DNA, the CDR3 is TGTGCCAGCGGGAAGGGGGAAGGCACCGGGGAGCTGTTTTTT. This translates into CASGKGEGTGELFF.

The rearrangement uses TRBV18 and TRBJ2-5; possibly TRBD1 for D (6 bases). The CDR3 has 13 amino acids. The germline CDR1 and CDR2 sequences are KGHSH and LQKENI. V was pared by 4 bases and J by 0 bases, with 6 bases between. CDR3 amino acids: CASSRDNQETQYF. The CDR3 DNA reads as TGTGCCAGCTCACGGGACAACCAAGAGACCCAGTACTTC.

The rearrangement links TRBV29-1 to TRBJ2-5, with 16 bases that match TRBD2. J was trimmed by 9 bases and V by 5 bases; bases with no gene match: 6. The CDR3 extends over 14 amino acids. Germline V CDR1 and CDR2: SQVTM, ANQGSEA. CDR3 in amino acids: CSVPSGTSGGAQYF. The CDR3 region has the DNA TGCAGCGTTCCCTCCGGGACTAGCGGGGGGGCCCAGTACTTC.

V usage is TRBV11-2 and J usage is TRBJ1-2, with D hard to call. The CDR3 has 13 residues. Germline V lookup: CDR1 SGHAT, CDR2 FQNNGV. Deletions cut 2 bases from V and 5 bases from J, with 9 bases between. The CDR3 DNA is TGTGCCAGCAGCTTATGGGCAGGATATGGCTACACCTTC. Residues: CASSLWAGYGYTF.

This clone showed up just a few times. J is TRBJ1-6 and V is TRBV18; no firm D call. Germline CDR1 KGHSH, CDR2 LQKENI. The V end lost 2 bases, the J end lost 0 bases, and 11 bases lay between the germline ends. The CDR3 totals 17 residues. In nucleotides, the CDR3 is TGTGCCAGCTCACCAATTATCGCGAGCTCCTATAATTCACCCCTCCACTTT. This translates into CASSPIIASSYNSPLHF. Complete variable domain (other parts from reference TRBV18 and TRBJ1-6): NAGVMQNPRHLVRRRGQEARLRCSPMKGHSHVYWYRQLPEEGLKFMVYLQKENIIDESGMPKERFSAEFPKEGPSILRIQQVVRGDSAAYFCASSPIIASSYNSPLHFGNGTRLTVT.

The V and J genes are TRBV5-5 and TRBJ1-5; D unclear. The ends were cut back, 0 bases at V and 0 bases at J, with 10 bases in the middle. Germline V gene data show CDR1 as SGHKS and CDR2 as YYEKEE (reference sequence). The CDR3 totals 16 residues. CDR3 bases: TGTGCCAGCAGCTTGGCCGGGAGATATAGCAATCAGCCCCAGCATTTT. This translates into CASSLAGRYSNQPQHF.

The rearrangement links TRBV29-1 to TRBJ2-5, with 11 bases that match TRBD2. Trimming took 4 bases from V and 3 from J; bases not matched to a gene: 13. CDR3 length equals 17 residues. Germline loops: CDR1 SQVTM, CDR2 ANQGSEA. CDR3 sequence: CSVVSGRAIGWEETQYF. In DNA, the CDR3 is TGCAGCGTTGTTAGCGGGAGGGCTATTGGGTGGGAAGAGACCCAGTACTTC.

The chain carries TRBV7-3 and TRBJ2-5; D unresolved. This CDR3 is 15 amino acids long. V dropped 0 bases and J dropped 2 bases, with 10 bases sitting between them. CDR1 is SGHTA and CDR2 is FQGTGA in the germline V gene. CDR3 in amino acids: CASSLTPGRQETQYF. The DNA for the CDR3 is TGTGCCAGCAGCTTAACTCCGGGCAGACAAGAGACCCAGTACTTC.

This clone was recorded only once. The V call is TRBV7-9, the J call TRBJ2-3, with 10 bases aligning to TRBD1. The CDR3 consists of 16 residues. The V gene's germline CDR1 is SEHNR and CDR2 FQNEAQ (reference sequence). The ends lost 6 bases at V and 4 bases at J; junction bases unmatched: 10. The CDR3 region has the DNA TGTGCCAGCAGTGCGACAGGGGGCAGTTCCCCAGATACGCAGTATTTT. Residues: CASSATGGSSPDTQYF.

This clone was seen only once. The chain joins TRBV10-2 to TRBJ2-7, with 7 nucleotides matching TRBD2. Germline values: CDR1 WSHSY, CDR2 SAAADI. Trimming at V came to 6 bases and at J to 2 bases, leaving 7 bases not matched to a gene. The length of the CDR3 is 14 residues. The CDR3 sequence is CASSWGGEAYEQYF. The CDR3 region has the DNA TGCGCCAGCAGCTGGGGGGGGGAAGCCTACGAGCAGTACTTC.

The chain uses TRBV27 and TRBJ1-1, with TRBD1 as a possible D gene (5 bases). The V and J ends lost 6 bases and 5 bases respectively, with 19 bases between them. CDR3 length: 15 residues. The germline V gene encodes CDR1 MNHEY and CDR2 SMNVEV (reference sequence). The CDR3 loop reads CASRPSTVMGTEAFF. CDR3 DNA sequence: TGTGCCAGCAGACCCTCGACAGTTATGGGGACTGAAGCTTTCTTT.

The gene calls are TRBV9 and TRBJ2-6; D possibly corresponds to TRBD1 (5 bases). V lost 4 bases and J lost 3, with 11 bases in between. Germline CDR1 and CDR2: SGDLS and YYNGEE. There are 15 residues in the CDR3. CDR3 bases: TGTGCCAGCAGCCCTGGGGCTGGTGGGGCCAACGTCCTGACTTTC. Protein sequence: CASSPGAGGANVLTF.

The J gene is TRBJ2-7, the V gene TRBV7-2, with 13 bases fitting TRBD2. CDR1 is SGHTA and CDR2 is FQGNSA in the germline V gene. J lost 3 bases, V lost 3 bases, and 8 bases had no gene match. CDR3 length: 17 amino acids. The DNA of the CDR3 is TGTGCCAGCAGCTTCGGGACTAGCGGGGTAGCCCACTACGAGCAGTACTTC. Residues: CASSFGTSGVAHYEQYF.

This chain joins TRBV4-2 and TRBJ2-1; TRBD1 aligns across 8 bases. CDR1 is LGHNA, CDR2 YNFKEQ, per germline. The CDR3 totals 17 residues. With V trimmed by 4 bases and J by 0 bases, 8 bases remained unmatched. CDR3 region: CASSLRGDRSSYNEQFF. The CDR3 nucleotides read TGTGCCAGCAGCCTCAGGGGGGACAGGAGCTCCTACAATGAGCAGTTCTTC.

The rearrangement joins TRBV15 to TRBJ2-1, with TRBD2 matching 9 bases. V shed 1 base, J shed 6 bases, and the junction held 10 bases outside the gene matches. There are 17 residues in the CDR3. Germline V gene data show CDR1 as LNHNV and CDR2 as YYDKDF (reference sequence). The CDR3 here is CATSRGNLAGSLNEQFF. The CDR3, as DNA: TGTGCCACCAGCAGAGGGAATCTAGCGGGGAGCCTCAATGAGCAGTTCTTC.

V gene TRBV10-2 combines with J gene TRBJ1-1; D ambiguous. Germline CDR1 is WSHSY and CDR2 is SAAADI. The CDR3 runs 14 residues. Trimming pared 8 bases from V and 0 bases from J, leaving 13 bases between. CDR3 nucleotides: TGCGCCAGCCCCCAGTCGGGAATGAACACTGAAGCTTTCTTT. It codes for CASPQSGMNTEAFF.

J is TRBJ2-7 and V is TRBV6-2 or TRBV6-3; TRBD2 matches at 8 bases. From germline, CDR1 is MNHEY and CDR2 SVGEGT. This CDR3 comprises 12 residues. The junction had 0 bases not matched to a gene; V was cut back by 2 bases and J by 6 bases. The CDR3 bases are TGTGCCAGCAGTTACACTAGCGGCGAGCAGTACTTC. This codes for CASSYTSGEQYF.

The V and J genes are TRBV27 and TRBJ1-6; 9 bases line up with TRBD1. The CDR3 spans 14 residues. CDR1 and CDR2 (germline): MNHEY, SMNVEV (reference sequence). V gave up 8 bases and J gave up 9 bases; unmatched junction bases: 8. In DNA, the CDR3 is TGTGCCAGCGGGATTACAGGGGGCGGTTCACCCCTCCACTTT. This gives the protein CASGITGGGSPLHF.

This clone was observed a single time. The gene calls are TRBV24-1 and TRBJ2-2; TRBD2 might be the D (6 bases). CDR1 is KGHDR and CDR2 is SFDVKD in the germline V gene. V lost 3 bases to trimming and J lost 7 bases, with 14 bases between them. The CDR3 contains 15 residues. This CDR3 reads CATSDRGGAVGELFF. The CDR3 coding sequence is TGTGCCACCAGTGATAGGGGAGGTGCTGTCGGGGAGCTGTTTTTT.

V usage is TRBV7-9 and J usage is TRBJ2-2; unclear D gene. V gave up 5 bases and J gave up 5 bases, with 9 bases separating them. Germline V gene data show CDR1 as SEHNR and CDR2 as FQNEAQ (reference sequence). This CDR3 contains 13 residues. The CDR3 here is CASSVHNTGELFF. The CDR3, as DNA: TGTGCCAGCAGCGTTCATAATACCGGGGAGCTGTTTTTT.

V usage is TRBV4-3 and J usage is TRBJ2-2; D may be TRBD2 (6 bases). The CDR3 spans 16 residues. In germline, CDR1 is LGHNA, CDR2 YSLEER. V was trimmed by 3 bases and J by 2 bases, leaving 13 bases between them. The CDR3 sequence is CASSQPTGLNTGELFF. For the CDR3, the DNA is TGCGCCAGCAGCCAGCCCACGGGACTTAACACCGGGGAGCTGTTTTTT.

In nucleotides, the CDR3 is TGTGCCAGCAGTTCGCAAGTTGAGCAGTTCTTC. Translating it yields CASSSQVEQFF. V gene TRBV27 combines with J gene TRBJ2-1; the D is unclear. CDR1 is MNHEY and CDR2 is SMNVEV in the germline V gene (reference sequence). The V gene lost 4 bases and the J gene lost 9 bases, with 7 bases spanning the gap. CDR3 length equals 11 residues.